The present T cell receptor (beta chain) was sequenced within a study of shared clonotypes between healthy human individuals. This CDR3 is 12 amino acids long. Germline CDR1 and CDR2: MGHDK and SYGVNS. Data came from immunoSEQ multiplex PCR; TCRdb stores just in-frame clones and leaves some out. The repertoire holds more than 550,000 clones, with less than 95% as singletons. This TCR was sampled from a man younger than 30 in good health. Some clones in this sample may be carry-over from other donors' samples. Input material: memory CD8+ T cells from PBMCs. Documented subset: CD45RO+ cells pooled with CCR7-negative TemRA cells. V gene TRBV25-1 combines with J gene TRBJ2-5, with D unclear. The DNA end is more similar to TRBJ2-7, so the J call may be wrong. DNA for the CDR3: TGTGCCAGCAGTGAAGAGTACGACGAGCAGTACTTC. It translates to CASSEEYDEQYF.